A single sample is the source of the 21 T cell receptor beta chains below, sequenced in a study of T cells in Graves' hyperthyroidism and ophthalmopathy. TCR beta CDR3 regions were amplified from RNA transcripts. Primed by the HTBI set, a first-round RT-PCR was run on the TCR CDR3. TCRdb used MiXCR to reprocess the multiplex PCR reads, holding one entry per CDR3 protein. The data show some 490,000 distinct CDR3 sequences, about 16% seen once. The source material was blood. The receptors derive from a woman aged 25 to 39 with Graves' ophthalmopathy.

The V gene is TRBV4-1, the J gene TRBJ1-4; tentative D call: TRBD1 (5 bases). V was cut by 3 bases and J by 7 bases, with 15 bases left in between. CDR3 length: 15 amino acids. CDR1 and CDR2 from the germline V gene are MGHRA and YSYEKL. The CDR3 bases are TGCGCCAGCAGCCATTCTGGGGGGGAAGGTGAAAAACTGTTTTTT. Residues: CASSHSGGEGEKLFF.

The chain uses TRBV7-9 and TRBJ1-5; TRBD1 agrees at 12 bases. V gave up 3 bases and J gave up 0 bases; unmatched junction bases: 3. Germline loops: CDR1 SEHNR, CDR2 FQNEAQ (reference sequence). The CDR3 spans 17 residues. The CDR3 here is CASSLGQGASSNQPQHF. The CDR3 region has the DNA TGTGCCAGCAGCTTGGGACAGGGGGCTAGTAGCAATCAGCCCCAGCATTTT.

This clonotype was detected ten times or more. V and J are TRBV7-9 and TRBJ2-1; 8 bases line up with TRBD1. Trimming removed 6 bases from V and 7 bases from J; junction bases left unmatched: 5. This CDR3 is 13 amino acids long. The V gene's germline CDR1 is SEHNR and CDR2 FQNEAQ (reference sequence). CDR3 sequence: CASRRTGRNEQFF. In DNA, the CDR3 is TGTGCCAGCAGACGGACAGGGAGGAATGAGCAGTTCTTC.

The sample holds a few counts of this clonotype. V is TRBV6-1 and J is TRBJ2-7; TRBD2 is a possible D gene (6 bases). The CDR3 has 15 amino acids. Germline V CDR1 and CDR2: MNHNS, SASEGT. V was pared by 6 bases and J by 0 bases, with 15 bases between. In nucleotides, the CDR3 is TGTGCCAGCAGGGTCGGGACTGAGAGCTCCTACGAGCAGTACTTC. Amino acid sequence: CASRVGTESSYEQYF.

As for this clonotype: This clone may be a read error of a much larger clone one base away. V gene TRBV28 combines with J gene TRBJ2-7; maybe TRBD2 (7 bases). This CDR3 comprises 14 residues. The V gene's germline CDR1 is MDHEN and CDR2 SYDVKM. Trimming left V 7 bases short and J 2 bases short, with 15 bases between. In DNA, the CDR3 is TGTGCCAGCATTTCACGGGGGGCCACCTACGAGCAGTACTTC. Protein product: CASISRGATYEQYF.

The J gene is TRBJ1-5, the V gene TRBV5-5; D gene uncertain. This CDR3 spans 13 amino acids. CDR1 SGHKS and CDR2 YYEKEE come from the germline V gene (reference sequence). V shed 2 bases and J shed 9 bases, with 12 bases lying between them. The CDR3: CASSLNPDRPQHF. CDR3 DNA sequence: TGTGCCAGCAGCTTAAACCCAGATCGGCCCCAGCATTTT.

At least ten counts were recorded for this clonotype. The chain has TRBV28 and TRBJ2-5; no definite D call. The CDR3 spans 16 residues. Germline CDR1 MDHEN, CDR2 SYDVKM. Between the trimmed V and J ends, which lost 5 bases and 3 bases, there was a span of 19 bases. The CDR3 is CASSTHSEMVEETQYF. CDR3 coding DNA: TGTGCCAGCAGTACGCACAGTGAGATGGTAGAAGAGACCCAGTACTTC.

J is TRBJ2-5 and V is TRBV19; D possibly corresponds to TRBD1 (6 bases). V lost 3 bases to trimming and J lost 4 bases, with 12 bases between them. Germline V gene data show CDR1 as LNHDA and CDR2 as SQIVND (reference sequence). The CDR3 covers 14 residues. CDR3 in DNA: TGTGCCAGTAGTATCGGCAGGGGCCGAGAGACCCAGTACTTC. It codes for CASSIGRGRETQYF. Drawing the rest from reference TRBV19 and TRBJ2-5, the complete variable domain is DGGITQSPKYLFRKEGQNVTLSCEQNLNHDAMYWYRQDPGQGLRLIYYSQIVNDFQKGDIAEGYSVSREKKESFPLTVTSAQKNPTAFYLCASSIGRGRETQYFGPGTRLLVL.

Turning to this clonotype: A read error may explain this, as a much larger clone is one base away. The rearrangement joins TRBV7-9 to TRBJ1-2; D might be TRBD1 (5 bases). There are 14 residues in the CDR3. Trimming shortened V by 5 bases and J by 4 bases, and 14 bases separated the two germline ends. Germline V gives CDR1 SEHNR, CDR2 FQNEAQ (reference sequence). The CDR3 sequence is CASSRQRQSYGYTF. In DNA, the CDR3 is TGTGCCAGCAGCCGCCAGCGACAGAGCTATGGCTACACCTTC.

The DNA for the CDR3 is TGCAGTGCTCCCTTATACCGTCCGGGACCCCTATCTTGGTGGTATGGCTACACCTTC. It encodes CSAPLYRPGPLSWWYGYTF. The chain employs TRBV20-1 and TRBJ1-2, with D possibly TRBD1 on 5 matching bases. The CDR3 covers 19 residues. CDR1 is DFQATT, CDR2 SNEGSKA, per germline (reference sequence). With 5 bases removed from V and 5 bases from J, the gap between germline ends came to 33 bases.

The chain combines TRBV28 with TRBJ2-7; D unclear. Trimming stripped 6 bases from V and 7 bases from J, with 13 bases between. The CDR3 loop spans 12 amino acids. Looked up from germline, CDR1 is MDHEN and CDR2 is SYDVKM. Here the CDR3 DNA reads TGTGCCAGCAGGGGCCCGTCGGAGGAGCAGTACTTC. Translated: CASRGPSEEQYF.

This chain uses TRBV2 with TRBJ1-3, with D perhaps matching TRBD1 (5 bases). Germline loops: CDR1 SNHLY, CDR2 FYNNEI. There are 15 residues in the CDR3. V was cut by 2 bases and J by 2 bases, with 10 bases left in between. The CDR3 reads CASSERGGTGNTIYF. In DNA form, the CDR3 reads TGTGCCAGCAGTGAACGGGGGGGGACTGGAAACACCATATATTTT.

There are many counts of this clonotype. The gene calls are TRBV12-3 or TRBV12-4 and TRBJ2-6; D unresolved. The V gene lost 5 bases and the J gene lost 3 bases, with 11 bases spanning the gap. CDR3 size: 15 residues. CDR3 nucleotide sequence: TGTGCCAGCAGTCCTACATTCTTTGGGGCCAACGTCCTGACTTTC. Encoded protein: CASSPTFFGANVLTF.

V is TRBV5-1 and J is TRBJ2-5, with 14 nucleotides matching TRBD2. CDR3 length: 17 amino acids. The germline gives CDR1 SGHRS, CDR2 YFSETQ. With 4 bases clipped from V and 5 bases from J, the junction kept 10 bases outside the gene matches. As DNA, the CDR3 is TGCGCCAGCAGCACGTCCGGGACTAGCGGGAGTGGTGAGACCCAGTACTTC. As protein: CASSTSGTSGSGETQYF.

As for this clonotype: A much larger clone lies one base from this, so it may be a read error. The chain recombines TRBV7-9 with TRBJ2-7; no definite D call. The CDR3 sequence is 11 residues long. CDR1 is SEHNR and CDR2 is FQNEAQ in the germline V gene (reference sequence). The chain's CDR3 is CATGQTYEQHF. The CDR3 coding sequence is TGTGCCACCGGGCAAACCTACGAGCAGCACTTC.

Many counts were recorded for this clonotype. The genes are TRBV27 and TRBJ1-1; D gene unclear. Germline V lookup: CDR1 MNHEY, CDR2 SMNVEV (reference sequence). V gave up 3 bases and J gave up 1 base, with 12 bases separating them. The CDR3 is made up of 15 amino acids. The CDR3, as DNA: TGTGCCAGCAGTTTGCGCGGGTGGGAGAACACTGAAGCTTTCTTT. Its translation is CASSLRGWENTEAFF.

This clonotype was detected many times. This sequence joins TRBV11-3 and TRBJ2-1; D might be TRBD1 (5 bases). Germline V gene lookup returns CDR1 SGHNT and CDR2 YENEEA. The CDR3 extends over 13 amino acids. The germline V and J ends were trimmed by 5 bases and 8 bases, with 13 bases remaining between them. The chain's CDR3 is CASSPALRDEQFF. The CDR3 DNA follows: TGTGCCAGCAGCCCGGCACTCAGGGATGAGCAGTTCTTC.

The V gene is TRBV20-1, the J gene TRBJ2-2; 11 nucleotides agree with TRBD2. Per the germline V gene, CDR1 is DFQATT and CDR2 is SNEGSKA (reference sequence). With 5 bases clipped from V and 7 bases from J, the junction kept 9 bases outside the gene matches. The CDR3 spans 15 residues. The CDR3 loop is CSASTSGSGRGELFF. The CDR3 nucleotides are TGCAGTGCTTCCACTAGCGGGAGTGGTCGCGGGGAGCTGTTTTTT.

This clonotype appeared many times. The V gene is TRBV20-1, the J gene TRBJ2-1; D uncertain. CDR1 DFQATT and CDR2 SNEGSKA come from the germline V gene (reference sequence). CDR3 length: 12 residues. V lost 1 base, J lost 7 bases, and 8 bases lay in between. This CDR3 is CSARVGRNEQFF. CDR3 sequence (DNA): TGCAGTGCTAGAGTAGGGCGGAATGAGCAGTTCTTC.

This clonotype was detected ten times or more. The J gene is TRBJ2-1, the V gene TRBV20-1, with D perhaps assigned TRBD1 or TRBD2 (5 bases each). The CDR3 is made up of 14 amino acids. The V gene lost 5 bases and the J gene lost 3 bases, with 14 bases spanning the gap. The germline V gene has CDR1 DFQATT and CDR2 SNEGSKA (reference sequence). The CDR3 region has the DNA TGCAGTGCTGAAGTACAGGACTTCTACAATGAGCAGTTCTTC. It encodes CSAEVQDFYNEQFF.

The genes are TRBV6-5 and TRBJ1-2; D possibly corresponds to TRBD1 (5 bases). Trimming pared 2 bases from V and 8 bases from J, leaving 18 bases between. The CDR3 loop spans 15 amino acids. The germline gives CDR1 MNHEY, CDR2 SVGAGI. In DNA form, the CDR3 reads TGTGCCAGCAGTTACGAACCAGGGACGGCTCGGGGCTACACCTTC. This sequence encodes CASSYEPGTARGYTF.